The source of this T cell receptor beta chain is a study of technical replicates of blood from a handful of donors. Data came from immunoSEQ multiplex PCR; TCRdb stores just in-frame clones and leaves some out. Found here are 79,000 or so clones, roughly 90% of them singletons; the top ten hold 0.25%. Germline values: CDR1 SNHLY, CDR2 FYNNEI. CDR3 length: 14 amino acids. V gave up 7 bases and J gave up 3 bases, with 15 bases separating them. The specimen sequenced was T cells isolated from PBMCs. This TCR came from a human donor in good health. This chain uses TRBV2 with TRBJ2-5; possible D gene TRBD1, 5 bases. In DNA, the CDR3 is TGTGCCAGCAAAGGGTCGACAGATGAAGAGACCCAGTACTTC. Translation gives CASKGSTDEETQYF.